This T cell receptor beta chain originates from a study of siplizumab effects on memory and regulatory T cells. Study-level findings and limits: The naive T cell population seemed more diverse than memory cells and seemed a major contributor to the alloresponse. Roughly 80-95% of proliferating clones (CD4+ or CD8+) could not be assigned a naive or memory phenotype.

A remark on this clone: Its specificity is not known.

Trimming removed 3 bases from V and 6 bases from J, with 14 bases in between. CDR1 is SGHAT and CDR2 is FQNNGV in the germline V gene. The CDR3 runs 14 residues. Assay used: immunoSEQ multiplex PCR; TCRdb lists only in-frame clones, some missing. Of 70,000 to 95,000 clones detected, around 97% appear once; the ten largest clones hold under 0.04%. The specimen sequenced was naive CD4+ T cells sorted from blood. The origin of this receptor is a human donor in good health. The chain joins TRBV11-2 to TRBJ1-1; tentatively, D is TRBD1 (6 bases). This chain's CDR3 is CASSLPPQGAEAFF. The CDR3, as DNA: TGTGCCAGCAGCTTGCCACCACAGGGAGCTGAAGCTTTCTTT. The full variable domain, completed using reference TRBV11-2 and TRBJ1-1, is EAGVAQSPRYKIIEKRQSVAFWCNPISGHATLYWYQQILGQGPKLLIQFQNNGVVDDSQLPKDRFSAERLKGVDSTLKIQPAKLEDSAVYLCASSLPPQGAEAFFGQGTRLTVV.